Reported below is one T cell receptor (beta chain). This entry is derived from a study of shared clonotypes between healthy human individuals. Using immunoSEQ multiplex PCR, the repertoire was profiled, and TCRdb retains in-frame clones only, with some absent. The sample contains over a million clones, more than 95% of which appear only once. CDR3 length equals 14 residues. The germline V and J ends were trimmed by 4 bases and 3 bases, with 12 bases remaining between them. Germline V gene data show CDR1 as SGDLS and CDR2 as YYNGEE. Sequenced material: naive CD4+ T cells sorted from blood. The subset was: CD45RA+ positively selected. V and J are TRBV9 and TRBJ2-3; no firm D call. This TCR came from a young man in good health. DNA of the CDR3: TGTGCCAGCAGCCCGCGTAGTCAAACAGATACGCAGTATTTT. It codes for CASSPRSQTDTQYF. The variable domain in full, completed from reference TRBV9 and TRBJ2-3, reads DSGVTQTPKHLITATGQRVTLRCSPRSGDLSVYWYQQSLDQGLQFLIQYYNGEERAKGNILERFSAQQFPDLHSELNLSSLELGDSALYFCASSPRSQTDTQYFGPGTRLTVL.